These 30 T cell receptor beta chains originate from one sample sequenced in a study of T-cell memory formation after mild COVID-19. TCRdb reprocessed the 5' RACE reads via MiXCR and lists one record per CDR3 protein. Here the sample spans 110,000 to 150,000 distinct CDR3 sequences, more than 13% being singletons. The sequenced sample consisted of PBMCs or a T cell subset sorted from them (not recorded which). These receptors came from an adult woman who had mild COVID-19 (a few samples of this study predate the infection). Cell type and time point are not known.

The chain has TRBV12-3 or TRBV12-4 and TRBJ1-1, with 9 bases identical to TRBD1. V lost 4 bases, J lost 2 bases, and 8 bases stayed unmatched. This CDR3 has 16 amino acids. The CDR3 region has the DNA TGTGCCAGCAGTTATCCCTACAGGGGGCCAAACACTGAAGCTTTCTTT. Its protein product is CASSYPYRGPNTEAFF.

The genes are TRBV5-4 and TRBJ1-1; 9 bases are a match to TRBD1. Germline CDR1 is SGHNT and CDR2 is YYREEE (reference sequence). Unmatched junction bases numbered 6, after V lost 6 bases and J lost 3 bases. The CDR3 runs to 14 residues. In DNA, the CDR3 is TGTGCCAGCACCGTCGACAGGGGGTACACTGAAGCTTTCTTT. It yields the protein CASTVDRGYTEAFF.

In its sample, this clonotype was seen many times. The chain uses TRBV3-1 and TRBJ2-7, with D possibly being TRBD1 (5 bases). Germline values: CDR1 LGHDT, CDR2 YNNKEL (reference sequence). The CDR3 is 18 amino acids. V lost 3 bases and J lost 5, with 26 bases in between. The CDR3 sequence is CASSHGNWGTRDLDEQYF. The CDR3 coding sequence is TGTGCCAGCAGCCATGGGAACTGGGGCACAAGGGATCTCGACGAGCAGTACTTC.

The rearrangement uses TRBV7-6 and TRBJ2-1; D tentatively fits TRBD1 or TRBD2 (5 bases each). Germline assignment: CDR1 SGHVS and CDR2 FNYEAQ. This CDR3 has 13 residues. V lost 5 bases and J lost 8, with 13 bases in between. The CDR3 nucleotides are TGTGCCAGCAGCGGGGACCGCTCCCATGAGCAGTTCTTC. This sequence encodes CASSGDRSHEQFF.

The chain joins TRBV12-3 or TRBV12-4 to TRBJ2-7; unclear D gene. The V end was cut by 3 bases, the J end by 4 bases, with 13 bases between. The CDR3 spans 14 residues. The CDR3 bases are TGTGCCAGCAGTTTCCCCGAAAAGAGATACGAGCAGTACTTC. This gives the protein CASSFPEKRYEQYF.

The gene calls are TRBV4-1 and TRBJ2-1, with TRBD2 matching 14 bases. The CDR3 sequence is 16 residues long. Germline V gives CDR1 MGHRA, CDR2 YSYEKL. V was pared by 3 bases and J by 5 bases, with 3 bases of the junction left unmatched. The DNA for the CDR3 is TGCGCCAGCAGCCACCCGACTAGCGGGGGGGACAATGAGCAGTTCTTC. It encodes CASSHPTSGGDNEQFF.

The chain has TRBV12-3 or TRBV12-4 and TRBJ2-3, with TRBD1 as a possible D gene (6 bases). The CDR3 is 12 amino acids. Trimming removed 5 bases from V and 5 bases from J, with 8 bases in between. CDR3: CASSPQGDTQYF. CDR3 DNA: TGTGCCAGCAGTCCACAGGGAGATACGCAGTATTTT.

This clonotype was seen a few times. The chain has TRBV12-3 or TRBV12-4 and TRBJ2-7, with unresolved D. The CDR3 runs 14 residues. V was trimmed by 5 bases and J by 0 bases, leaving 11 bases between them. Written as DNA, the CDR3 is TGTGCCAGCAGTACACCAGAGAGCTCCTACGAGCAGTACTTC. Amino acid sequence: CASSTPESSYEQYF.

This clonotype was observed a few times. J is TRBJ1-3 and V is TRBV20-1, with 9 positions matching TRBD1. The V gene's germline CDR1 is DFQATT and CDR2 SNEGSKA (reference sequence). The CDR3 extends over 15 amino acids. The trim removed 6 bases at V and 0 bases at J, leaving 6 bases unmatched. CDR3 bases: TGCAGTGCCAGACAGGGGGTTCACTCTGGAAACACCATATATTTT. It translates to CSARQGVHSGNTIYF.

This clonotype has just a few counts. This rearrangement joins TRBV10-3 to TRBJ2-5, with TRBD2 matching 8 bases. V was clipped by 6 bases and J by 6 bases; unmatched bases: 15. Germline CDR1 and CDR2: ENHRY and SYGVKD. The CDR3 consists of 16 residues. CDR3 loop: CAISTGGAGDGKTQYF. CDR3 nucleotide sequence: TGTGCCATCAGCACCGGGGGAGCGGGAGATGGGAAGACCCAGTACTTC.

This sequence joins TRBV12-3 or TRBV12-4 and TRBJ2-7; 8 bases fit TRBD1. V dropped 3 bases and J dropped 3; count of bases not matched to a gene: 10. The CDR3 consists of 16 residues. CDR3 in DNA: TGTGCCAGCAGTTTCGGTGCCGGACAGGGACTCTACGAGCAGTACTTC. This codes for CASSFGAGQGLYEQYF.

V usage is TRBV20-1 and J usage is TRBJ2-4; D is possibly TRBD1 or TRBD2 (6 bases each). The V and J ends lost 3 bases and 6 bases respectively, with 9 bases between them. Germline loops: CDR1 DFQATT, CDR2 SNEGSKA (reference sequence). The CDR3 extends over 12 amino acids. DNA of the CDR3: TGCAGTGCTAGGCCGGGGGCAAACATTCAGTACTTC. The encoded protein is CSARPGANIQYF.

This clonotype has just a few counts. The gene calls are TRBV15 and TRBJ2-7; D perhaps matches TRBD1 (5 bases). Germline V gene sequence: CDR1 LNHNV, CDR2 YYDKDF (reference sequence). The CDR3 covers 14 residues. Trimming removed 5 bases from V and 6 bases from J, with 17 bases in between. The CDR3 region has the DNA TGTGCCACCAGCCCCCGGGCAGGGTTGGGCGAGCAGTACTTC. Amino acid sequence: CATSPRAGLGEQYF.

This rearrangement joins TRBV4-1 to TRBJ2-3, with unresolved D. V shed 4 bases and J shed 3 bases, with 5 bases lying between them. The germline V gene encodes CDR1 MGHRA and CDR2 YSYEKL. This CDR3 has 12 residues. The chain's CDR3 is CASSLETDTQYF. The CDR3, as DNA: TGCGCCAGCAGCCTAGAAACAGATACGCAGTATTTT.

This chain joins TRBV7-9 and TRBJ2-3; D unresolved. The CDR3 contains 14 residues. Germline lookup yields CDR1 SEHNR and CDR2 FQNEAQ (reference sequence). V lost 0 bases and J 2 bases, leaving 6 bases between the germline ends. CDR3 sequence: CASSLAFHTDTQYF. CDR3 coding DNA: TGTGCCAGCAGCTTAGCTTTTCACACAGATACGCAGTATTTT.

A few counts support this clonotype. CDR3 sequence: CASSVGGRVYEQYF. The CDR3, as DNA: TGTGCCAGCAGCGTAGGCGGGAGGGTCTACGAGCAGTACTTC. The gene calls are TRBV9 and TRBJ2-7; 9 nucleotides agree with TRBD2. The length of the CDR3 is 14 residues. Germline V CDR1 and CDR2: SGDLS, YYNGEE. V lost 0 bases and J lost 3; bases outside the gene matches: 1.

Ten or more counts support this clonotype. The CDR3 sequence is CASSIRTSQPQHF. DNA of the CDR3: TGTGCCAGCAGCATACGGACTTCACAGCCCCAGCATTTT. The chain joins TRBV27 to TRBJ1-5; D remains ambiguous. V was shortened by 6 bases and J by 7 bases, with 13 bases between the two germline ends. The CDR3 is made up of 13 amino acids. Germline V lookup: CDR1 MNHEY, CDR2 SMNVEV (reference sequence).

CDR3 residues: CASSPLIGSGEAFF. In DNA, the CDR3 is TGTGCCAGCAGCCCATTGATAGGGTCAGGTGAAGCTTTCTTT. V usage is TRBV9 and J usage is TRBJ1-1; no reliable D call. V was cut by 4 bases and J by 7 bases, with 17 bases left in between. The CDR3 is 14 residues long. Germline CDR1 SGDLS, CDR2 YYNGEE.

In its sample, this clonotype was seen a few times. The J gene is TRBJ2-7, the V gene TRBV5-6; D gene uncertain. Germline CDR1 SGHDT, CDR2 YYEEEE. The CDR3 length is 11 residues. Trimming removed 4 bases from V and 6 bases from J, with 8 bases in between. The CDR3 DNA reads as TGTGCCAGCAGCCACGAGACCGAGCAGTACTTC. This gives the protein CASSHETEQYF.

The rearrangement links TRBV7-9 to TRBJ2-3; 9 bases map to TRBD1. The CDR3 has 16 residues. The V gene end was trimmed by 4 bases and the J gene end by 1 base; junction bases not matched to a gene: 6. The germline CDR1 and CDR2 sequences are SEHNR and FQNEAQ (reference sequence). CDR3 in DNA: TGTGCCAGCAGCTCGGGACAGGGCTTGGGCACAGATACGCAGTATTTT. Amino acid sequence: CASSSGQGLGTDTQYF.

The chain joins TRBV12-3 or TRBV12-4 to TRBJ2-6, with TRBD1 identical over 9 bases. The junction had 11 bases not matched to a gene; V was cut back by 3 bases and J by 2 bases. The CDR3 consists of 19 residues. CDR3 DNA sequence: TGTGCCAGCAGTTTCCTCCGGGACAGGGTTTTCCCTGGGGCCAACGTCCTGACTTTC. Encoded protein: CASSFLRDRVFPGANVLTF.

The chain couples TRBV2 to TRBJ2-1; perhaps TRBD1 as D (7 bases). There are 23 residues in the CDR3. V dropped 6 bases and J dropped 7 bases, with 43 bases sitting between them. Germline assignment: CDR1 SNHLY and CDR2 FYNNEI. The CDR3 DNA reads as TGTGCCAGCAGCCAGACAGGGATGGGGGGTAGGTCTAGCCGGGGGCTCCTACAGAATGAGCAGTTCTTC. Translation gives CASSQTGMGGRSSRGLLQNEQFF.

Only a few counts were recorded for this clonotype. The chain uses TRBV7-9 and TRBJ2-1; 10 bases line up with TRBD2. Looked up from germline, CDR1 is SEHNR and CDR2 is FQNEAQ (reference sequence). CDR3 length: 13 residues. The CDR3 reads CGAASGSMSEQFF. The CDR3 DNA reads TGTGGGGCGGCTAGCGGGAGTATGTCTGAGCAGTTCTTC.

The genes are TRBV11-2 and TRBJ2-7, with 15 bases lining up with TRBD2. The CDR3 is made up of 18 amino acids. Per the germline V gene, CDR1 is SGHAT and CDR2 is FQNNGV. V lost 5 bases and J lost 6; bases outside the gene matches: 14. CDR3 sequence: CASSHTSLGLAGGPEQYF. Written as DNA, the CDR3 is TGTGCCAGCAGCCACACTAGCTTGGGACTAGCGGGGGGCCCCGAGCAGTACTTC.

V usage is TRBV10-3 and J usage is TRBJ1-2; 7 positions agree with TRBD1. The CDR3 is made up of 12 amino acids. Germline V gives CDR1 ENHRY, CDR2 SYGVKD. J was trimmed by 3 bases and V by 5 bases; bases with no gene match: 0. CDR3 nucleotides: TGTGCCATCAGTACAGGGGACTATGGCTACACCTTC. Translation gives CAISTGDYGYTF.

This clonotype has a handful of counts. The CDR3 sequence is CSARDRMDLSSYEQYF. As DNA, the CDR3 is TGCAGTGCTAGAGATCGAATGGACTTGAGCTCCTACGAGCAGTACTTC. The chain links TRBV20-1 to TRBJ2-7; D is perhaps TRBD2 (5 bases). The CDR3 is 16 amino acids. Germline V gene data show CDR1 as DFQATT and CDR2 as SNEGSKA (reference sequence). The ends were cut back, 0 bases at V and 0 bases at J, with 15 bases in the middle.

This clonotype was seen a few times. CDR3 in DNA: TGTGCCAGCAGCCCACTTCGGACTGAAGCTTTCTTT. Amino acids: CASSPLRTEAFF. This chain links TRBV12-3 or TRBV12-4 with TRBJ1-1; no clear D gene. This CDR3 is built from 12 residues. The V gene lost 6 bases and the J gene lost 5 bases, with 10 bases spanning the gap.

This clonotype has more than one count but fewer than ten. The V gene is TRBV12-3 or TRBV12-4, the J gene TRBJ1-5, with D perhaps TRBD1 (6 bases). The CDR3 is 12 residues long. Trimming took off 8 bases at V and 9 bases at J, with 14 bases between the two ends. The CDR3 loop is CASEMGGGPQHF. CDR3 nucleotide sequence: TGTGCCAGCGAGATGGGAGGGGGGCCCCAGCATTTT.

The chain combines TRBV7-9 with TRBJ2-2, with D perhaps TRBD1 (5 bases). Germline V gene sequence: CDR1 SEHNR, CDR2 FQNEAQ (reference sequence). The CDR3 length is 17 residues. The ends were cut back, 8 bases at V and 0 bases at J, with 19 bases in the middle. DNA for the CDR3: TGTGCCAGCGGACGATGGGGCGGCCTCGCGAACACCGGGGAGCTGTTTTTT. This sequence encodes CASGRWGGLANTGELFF.

This clonotype was observed many times. This sequence joins TRBV7-8 and TRBJ2-7, with D perhaps TRBD2 (5 bases). V dropped 8 bases and J dropped 6 bases, with 11 bases sitting between them. This CDR3 has 11 amino acids. The germline gives CDR1 SGHVS, CDR2 FQNEAQ. CDR3 nucleotide sequence: TGTGCCAGCCTAGGGAGTCGCGAGCAGTACTTC. This translates into CASLGSREQYF.